This T cell receptor beta chain emerged from a study of T cell repertoires in cytomegalovirus infection. Across the whole study: Indications of both CMV infection and matching HLA type were provided by public TCR beta signatures. Study-level points and caveats: There were carriers of CMV plus the relevant HLA, and cumulative public TCR beta family frequency identified them.

This clonotype was seen a handful of times. Its specificity is not known. Germline V CDR1 and CDR2: MRHNA, SNTAGT. V lost 2 bases, J lost 12 bases, and 11 bases lay in between. CDR3 length equals 12 residues. TCRdb re-called the reads with MiXCR, one entry per CDR3 protein. The data show 130,000 or so distinct CDR3 sequences, about 6.5% seen once. The TCR comes from a human donor in good health (CMV status not recorded). Some clones in this sample may be carry-over from other donors' samples. The sequencing input was PBMCs. The chain links TRBV6-4 to TRBJ2-1; D is uncertain. CDR3 bases: TGTGCCAGCAGTGACCCCCCAGGTGGGCAGTTCTTC. This sequence encodes CASSDPPGGQFF.